This T cell receptor (beta chain) appears in the sequencing data of a study of T cell responses to AZD1222 COVID-19 vaccine. General observations from the study: Two AZD1222 doses significantly raised spike-specific TCR breadth and depth over controls.

To note about this clone: Its cognate antigen is unknown.

Sequenced by immunoSEQ multiplex PCR; TCRdb stores in-frame clones only, minus some. Counted here are around 150,000 clones, approximately 90% occurring once; the ten biggest clones make up about 1.1%. The CDR3 covers 13 residues. The V gene lost 0 bases and the J gene lost 5 bases, with 5 bases spanning the gap. The germline V gene has CDR1 LGHDT and CDR2 YNNKEL (reference sequence). The specimen was peripheral blood, collected 28 days after the second AZD1222 dose. This TCR was recovered from an adult who received the AZD1222 COVID-19 vaccine. The V and J genes are TRBV3-1 (or the pseudogene TRBV3-2) and TRBJ2-1; D gene unclear. DNA of the CDR3: TGTGCCAGCAGCCAAGACCTCGACAATGAGCAGTTCTTC. Its translation: CASSQDLDNEQFF.